This T cell receptor beta chain was recovered during a study of identical twins. This clonotype came up a few times. What it binds is not known. The germline V gene has CDR1 LNHDA and CDR2 SQIVND (reference sequence). The CDR3 runs to 13 residues. V shed 4 bases and J shed 3 bases, with 9 bases lying between them. Template switching introduced a universal primer site, and the cDNA bore unique molecular identifiers. One entry per CDR3 protein, called by TCRdb with MiXCR from the 5' RACE reads. Here the sample spans hundreds of thousands of distinct CDR3 sequences, less than 7% being singletons. Study results and caveats: Zero-insertion findings could be partly confounded by invariant cells (MAIT and iNKT cells).

Specimen: naive T cells sorted from blood. This TCR derives from a young man in good health. The V gene is TRBV19, the J gene TRBJ2-5; D is undetermined. This CDR3 reads CASSTAGKETQYF. CDR3 coding DNA: TGTGCCAGTAGTACGGCAGGAAAAGAGACCCAGTACTTC. The full variable domain, rest sourced from reference TRBV19 and TRBJ2-5, is DGGITQSPKYLFRKEGQNVTLSCEQNLNHDAMYWYRQDPGQGLRLIYYSQIVNDFQKGDIAEGYSVSREKKESFPLTVTSAQKNPTAFYLCASSTAGKETQYFGPGTRLLVL.